The clone carrying this T cell receptor (beta chain) was observed at least ten times. Trimming took off 6 bases at V and 0 bases at J, with 18 bases between the two ends. The length of the CDR3 is 17 residues. Germline-derived CDR1 and CDR2 are MNHNS and SASEGT. The sample originates from a study of low-dose radiotherapy and immunotherapy resistance in tumors. As for the study in general: Participants in Cohort 1 were administered 0.5 Gy per fraction at 2-week intervals, to a cumulative dose of 6.5 Gy. Every two weeks patients got nivolumab 240 mg flat dose, plus ipilimumab 1 mg/kg every six weeks, intravenously.

Alpha- and beta-chain coverage of first-strand cDNA came from TRAV- and TRBV-specific primers. TCR amplification ran roughly 21 PCR cycles using constant-region and V-primer adapter primers. Each CDR3 protein gets one entry after TCRdb re-called the reads with MiXCR. Here the sample spans about 82,000 distinct CDR3 sequences, approximately 19% being singletons. Time point indicated: before trial treatment. As a condition of eligibility, patients had advanced solid tumors lacking tumor-infiltrating lymphocytes. The sequence derives from a male donor with prostate cancer. This sample comprised PBMCs, obtained before treatment. This chain uses TRBV6-1 with TRBJ2-1; the D call may be TRBD1 or TRBD2 (6 bases each). Here the CDR3 reads CASSPEGGRRSYNEQFF. CDR3 sequence (DNA): TGTGCCAGCAGCCCAGAAGGGGGGCGACGCTCCTACAATGAGCAGTTCTTC.